This T cell receptor beta chain was observed in a study of blood T cell repertoires in COVID-19. About the research overall: Specimens from acute and convalescent COVID-19 originated in the United States, Italy and Spain.

Germline V CDR1 and CDR2: SGHAT, FQNNGV. Losses at the gene ends were 0 bases for V and 1 base for J; bases not matched to a gene: 7. This CDR3 has 19 amino acids. Assay: immunoSEQ multiplex PCR; the TCRdb copy retains only in-frame clones and omits some. The sample holds 25,000 to 30,000 clones; over 70% are singletons and the top ten take 15% to 20%. Sample: peripheral blood. This clonotype originated in a man aged 70 or older with active COVID-19. The rearrangement joins TRBV11-2 to TRBJ2-1; 12 bases align to TRBD2. The CDR3 here is CASSLDLAGGLPSYNEQFF. The CDR3 region has the DNA TGTGCCAGCAGCTTAGACCTAGCGGGGGGGCTCCCATCCTACAATGAGCAGTTCTTC.